This passage covers 29 T cell receptor beta chains from one sample sequenced in a study of blood T cell repertoires in COVID-19. Data came from immunoSEQ multiplex PCR; TCRdb stores just in-frame clones and leaves some out. The table includes some 300,000 clones, 88% detected once. The sequenced sample consisted of PBMCs or T cells enriched from blood (not recorded which). The origin of the receptors is a woman under 40 who had recovered from COVID-19.

The chain is built from TRBV18 and TRBJ2-2; 7 bases are shared with TRBD1. Germline V gene lookup returns CDR1 KGHSH and CDR2 LQKENI. The CDR3 sequence is 16 residues long. V shed 3 bases, J shed 3 bases, and the junction held 7 bases outside the gene matches. The CDR3 DNA follows: TGTGCCAGCTCACCTATGGAACAGGGGTACACCGGGGAGCTGTTTTTT. This sequence encodes CASSPMEQGYTGELFF. Filled out from reference TRBV18 and TRBJ2-2, the complete variable domain reads NAGVMQNPRHLVRRRGQEARLRCSPMKGHSHVYWYRQLPEEGLKFMVYLQKENIIDESGMPKERFSAEFPKEGPSILRIQQVVRGDSAAYFCASSPMEQGYTGELFFGEGSRLTVL.

The CDR3 DNA reads as TGTGCCTGGGGGGACAGGGCGAACACCGGGGAGCTGTTTTTT. Translation gives CAWGDRANTGELFF. This sequence joins TRBV30 and TRBJ2-2; 9 bases fit TRBD1. CDR1 is GTSNPN and CDR2 is SVGIG in the germline V gene (reference sequence). The CDR3 sequence is 14 residues long. V lost 5 bases, J lost 0 bases, and 1 base stayed unmatched.

This rearrangement joins TRBV7-3 to TRBJ2-1; TRBD2 matches 12 bases. Germline values: CDR1 SGHTA, CDR2 FQGTGA. The CDR3 extends over 16 amino acids. V lost 4 bases to trimming and J lost 4 bases; unmatched junction nucleotides: 5. The CDR3, as DNA: TGTGCCAGCAGCTCCTCTAGCGGGGGGGCGTACAATGAGCAGTTCTTC. Protein product: CASSSSSGGAYNEQFF.

The rearrangement uses TRBV7-9 and TRBJ1-4, with a possible D match to TRBD1 (6 bases). The length of the CDR3 is 15 residues. Germline CDR1 is SEHNR and CDR2 is FQNEAQ (reference sequence). Trimming removed 5 bases from V and 5 bases from J, with 15 bases in between. This CDR3 is CASSPGGGRNEKLFF. Here the CDR3 DNA reads TGTGCCAGCAGCCCCGGGGGGGGGCGAAATGAAAAACTGTTTTTT. Drawing the rest from reference TRBV7-9 and TRBJ1-4, the complete variable domain is DTGVSQNPRHKITKRGQNVTFRCDPISEHNRLYWYRQTLGQGPEFLTYFQNEAQLEKSRLLSDRFSAERPKGSFSTLEIQRTEQGDSAMYLCASSPGGGRNEKLFFGSGTQLSVL.

The J gene is TRBJ2-5, the V gene TRBV19; D not certain. Trimming left V 1 base short and J 3 bases short, with 6 bases between. CDR1 is LNHDA and CDR2 is SQIVND in the germline V gene (reference sequence). This CDR3 region has 13 residues. CDR3 amino acids: CASSIAPEETQYF. The CDR3, as DNA: TGTGCCAGTAGTATAGCCCCTGAAGAGACCCAGTACTTC.

The chain recombines TRBV12-3 or TRBV12-4 with TRBJ2-1; 7 bases agree with TRBD2. V dropped 1 base and J dropped 13; count of bases not matched to a gene: 4. This CDR3 has 12 residues. The CDR3 DNA is TGTGCCAGCAGTTTAGGGCGGGAGCCTCAGTTCTTC. Translating it yields CASSLGREPQFF.

The chain is built from TRBV27 and TRBJ2-2, with 9 bases that match TRBD1. Germline assignment: CDR1 MNHEY and CDR2 SMNVEV (reference sequence). V gave up 6 bases and J gave up 7 bases; unmatched junction bases: 12. The CDR3 contains 16 residues. CDR3 in amino acids: CASSRHAGQGGGELFF. In DNA, the CDR3 is TGTGCCAGCAGCCGTCACGCGGGACAGGGAGGCGGGGAGCTGTTTTTT.

The gene calls are TRBV6-5 and TRBJ1-2; D is unresolved. V lost 2 bases, J lost 4 bases, and 11 bases lay in between. This CDR3 region has 14 residues. Germline V CDR1 and CDR2: MNHEY, SVGAGI. DNA for the CDR3: TGTGCCAGCAGTTACGAGGGTTTGGGCTATGGCTACACCTTC. It codes for CASSYEGLGYGYTF.

This clone was counted a single time. The chain is built from TRBV6-5 and TRBJ1-1; weak D call: TRBD1 (5 bases). The length of the CDR3 is 13 residues. Trimming took off 2 bases at V and 4 bases at J, with 8 bases between the two ends. Germline loops: CDR1 MNHEY, CDR2 SVGAGI. The CDR3 here is CASSYDQGTEAFF. The CDR3 nucleotides read TGTGCCAGCAGTTACGATCAGGGCACTGAAGCTTTCTTT.

The chain joins TRBV27 to TRBJ2-7, with 10 bases that match TRBD2. CDR1 and CDR2 (germline): MNHEY, SMNVEV (reference sequence). The CDR3 contains 16 residues. V lost 3 bases and J lost 0; bases outside the gene matches: 5. The CDR3 reads CASSFPTSGDSYEQYF. In DNA form, the CDR3 reads TGTGCCAGCAGTTTTCCTACTAGCGGGGACTCCTACGAGCAGTACTTC.

This clone occurred once. The rearrangement joins TRBV9 to TRBJ2-4; weak D call: TRBD2 (6 bases). This CDR3 is 19 amino acids long. V was cut by 1 base and J by 1 base, with 21 bases left in between. Per the germline V gene, CDR1 is SGDLS and CDR2 is YYNGEE. CDR3 bases: TGTGCCAGCAGCGTAAAGCCCCTCTCGGGGGAGGCGGCCAAAAACATTCAGTACTTC. It translates to CASSVKPLSGEAAKNIQYF.

The count of this clone is one. V usage is TRBV5-1 and J usage is TRBJ2-7; D gene ambiguous. V was trimmed by 1 base and J by 0 bases, leaving 8 bases between them. Germline V gene data show CDR1 as SGHRS and CDR2 as YFSETQ. This CDR3 region has 14 residues. The chain's CDR3 is CASSLRVSSYEQYF. Here the CDR3 DNA reads TGCGCCAGCAGCTTGCGGGTTAGCTCCTACGAGCAGTACTTC.

J is TRBJ2-1 and V is TRBV6-5, with TRBD1 matching over 8 bases. Per the germline V gene, CDR1 is MNHEY and CDR2 is SVGAGI. Trimming took 6 bases from V and 2 from J; bases not matched to a gene: 6. The CDR3 has 15 amino acids. The DNA for the CDR3 is TGTGCCAGCAGGGACCGGGACAGGACCTACAATGAGCAGTTCTTC. Its translation is CASRDRDRTYNEQFF.

J is TRBJ1-6 and V is TRBV15; D is unresolved. The germline V gene encodes CDR1 LNHNV and CDR2 YYDKDF (reference sequence). The CDR3 sequence is 12 residues long. V was clipped by 0 bases and J by 10 bases, with 4 bases between them. For the CDR3, the DNA is TGTGCCACCAGCAGAGAGAGGTCACCCCTCCACTTT. Encoded protein: CATSRERSPLHF.

The chain joins TRBV29-1 to TRBJ1-2, with TRBD1 identical over 10 bases. Looked up from germline, CDR1 is SQVTM and CDR2 is ANQGSEA. This CDR3 is built from 16 residues. V lost 4 bases to trimming and J lost 4 bases; unmatched junction nucleotides: 12. The CDR3 loop is CSVGTPGQGPIYGYTF. The CDR3 DNA reads TGCAGCGTTGGTACTCCGGGACAGGGGCCGATCTATGGCTACACCTTC.

This clone came up once. The V call is TRBV5-3, the J call TRBJ2-1; possibly TRBD2 for D (6 bases). TRBV5-3 is placed among ORFs of uncertain function. This CDR3 comprises 13 residues. The V gene lost 4 bases and the J gene lost 7 bases, with 12 bases spanning the gap. The CDR3 DNA sequence: TGTGCCAGAAGCCCCTCAGGAGGGAATGAGCAGTTCTTC. It codes for CARSPSGGNEQFF.

This clone showed up just once. The J gene is TRBJ2-7, the V gene TRBV7-2; D is possibly TRBD1 (6 bases). From germline, CDR1 is SGHTA and CDR2 FQGNSA. The V end was cut by 4 bases, the J end by 6 bases, with 19 bases between. The CDR3 is made up of 15 amino acids. CDR3 sequence: CASSWGPRGLGEQYF. CDR3 DNA sequence: TGTGCCAGCAGCTGGGGGCCTAGGGGCCTCGGCGAGCAGTACTTC.

The chain joins TRBV18 to TRBJ1-3; weak D call: TRBD1 (5 bases). The CDR3 has 16 amino acids. The V end lost 2 bases, the J end lost 1 base, and 12 bases lay between the germline ends. Germline V gene lookup returns CDR1 KGHSH and CDR2 LQKENI. CDR3 loop: CASSPAVSGSGNTIYF. The CDR3 coding sequence is TGTGCCAGCTCACCAGCGGTATCAGGGTCTGGAAACACCATATATTTT. Variable domain in full (rest from reference TRBV18 and TRBJ1-3): NAGVMQNPRHLVRRRGQEARLRCSPMKGHSHVYWYRQLPEEGLKFMVYLQKENIIDESGMPKERFSAEFPKEGPSILRIQQVVRGDSAAYFCASSPAVSGSGNTIYFGEGSWLTVV.

The rearrangement links TRBV7-2 to TRBJ2-7; 7 bases are shared with TRBD2. The CDR3 consists of 13 residues. V was clipped by 3 bases and J by 2 bases; unmatched bases: 1. CDR1 and CDR2 (germline): SGHTA, FQGNSA. The CDR3 DNA sequence: TGTGCCAGCAGCTTTGGACTAGCCTACGAGCAGTACTTC. It yields the protein CASSFGLAYEQYF.

J is TRBJ2-1 and V is TRBV27; the match to TRBD2 covers 10 bases. The CDR3 spans 18 residues. Germline CDR1 is MNHEY and CDR2 is SMNVEV (reference sequence). The trim removed 2 bases at V and 8 bases at J, leaving 15 bases unmatched. The CDR3 protein is CASSLTLAGVFGSDEQFF. In DNA form, the CDR3 reads TGTGCCAGCAGTTTAACGCTAGCGGGAGTTTTCGGCTCCGATGAGCAGTTCTTC.

This chain connects TRBV5-1 to TRBJ2-5; weak D call: TRBD1 (6 bases). V was shortened by 1 base and J by 5 bases, with 15 bases between the two germline ends. Per the germline V gene, CDR1 is SGHRS and CDR2 is YFSETQ. The CDR3 consists of 15 residues. CDR3 nucleotide sequence: TGCGCCAGCAGCTTGTGGGGGCAGGGTTGGGAGACCCAGTACTTC. Translated: CASSLWGQGWETQYF.

V usage is TRBV19 and J usage is TRBJ2-2, with D possibly being TRBD2 (6 bases). The germline CDR1 and CDR2 sequences are LNHDA and SQIVND (reference sequence). This CDR3 has 16 residues. V dropped 4 bases and J dropped 1 base, with 13 bases sitting between them. The CDR3 protein is CASSTGLRLNTGELFF. CDR3 DNA: TGTGCCAGTAGTACGGGACTTCGACTGAACACCGGGGAGCTGTTTTTT.

The CDR3: CASSQAPRTGGLSGRNTIYF. CDR3 DNA: TGTGCCAGCAGTCAGGCCCCACGGACAGGGGGCTTGAGCGGTAGAAACACCATATATTTT. J is TRBJ1-3 and V is TRBV3-1 (or the pseudogene TRBV3-2); 11 nucleotides align to TRBD1. Looked up from germline, CDR1 is LGHDT and CDR2 is YNNKEL (reference sequence). J gave up 5 bases and V 6 bases, and 21 bases lay outside the gene matches. This CDR3 is built from 20 residues.

The J gene is TRBJ2-6, the V gene TRBV5-1; D possibly corresponds to TRBD1 (5 bases). CDR1 and CDR2 from the germline V gene are SGHRS and YFSETQ. The CDR3 length is 16 residues. V gave up 0 bases and J gave up 0 bases, with 7 bases separating them. CDR3 residues: CASSLGTFSGANVLTF. CDR3 in DNA: TGCGCCAGCAGCTTGGGGACATTCTCTGGGGCCAACGTCCTGACTTTC.

The chain recombines TRBV27 with TRBJ1-2; 7 nucleotides agree with TRBD1. V dropped 5 bases and J dropped 7; count of bases not matched to a gene: 10. The germline gives CDR1 MNHEY, CDR2 SMNVEV (reference sequence). The CDR3 sequence is 14 residues long. The CDR3 DNA follows: TGTGCCAGCAGTCCCTTCCGAGGGGGCCCTGGCTACACCTTC. This translates into CASSPFRGGPGYTF.

V and J are TRBV9 and TRBJ1-2; TRBD1 is a possible D gene (6 bases). Germline CDR1 and CDR2: SGDLS and YYNGEE. V dropped 4 bases and J dropped 13 bases, with 14 bases sitting between them. The CDR3 is made up of 11 amino acids. The CDR3, as DNA: TGTGCCAGCAGCCATTCAGGGGAGTTCACCTTC. Protein product: CASSHSGEFTF.

The rearrangement uses TRBV19 and TRBJ2-1; 8 bases map to TRBD2. Losses at the gene ends were 3 bases for V and 6 bases for J; bases not matched to a gene: 13. Germline V gene lookup returns CDR1 LNHDA and CDR2 SQIVND (reference sequence). This CDR3 has 17 amino acids. CDR3 bases: TGTGCCAGTAGTATGGTCGGTCCAGGACTAGCCCCCAATGAGCAGTTCTTC. The encoded protein is CASSMVGPGLAPNEQFF.

In this sample, this clone turned up once. The V call is TRBV5-8, the J call TRBJ1-2; 8 bases map to TRBD1. The germline CDR1 and CDR2 sequences are SGHTS and YDEGEE. Trimming took 2 bases from V and 8 from J; bases not matched to a gene: 14. This CDR3 is 16 amino acids long. The CDR3 DNA reads TGTGCCAGCAGCTTCGCACCAATATACAGGGGGGACGGCTACACCTTC. Translation: CASSFAPIYRGDGYTF.

The chain recombines TRBV6-6 with TRBJ2-1; 7 bases are shared with TRBD2. Germline assignment: CDR1 MNHNY and CDR2 SVGAGI (reference sequence). Trimming cost V 2 bases and J 0 bases; bases outside gene matches: 4. The CDR3 sequence is 16 residues long. The CDR3 DNA follows: TGTGCCAGCAGTTACGGGGGGGGAGGCTCCTACAATGAGCAGTTCTTC. This encodes CASSYGGGGSYNEQFF.